A single sample is the source of the 5 T cell receptor beta chains below, sequenced in a study of T cell responses to AZD1222 COVID-19 vaccine. TCRdb's table, derived via immunoSEQ multiplex PCR, lists solely in-frame clones and lacks some. The sample has about 85,000 clones, over 75% seen once. Material: peripheral blood, obtained on day 0 of AZD1222 vaccination. Every receptor here comes from an adult in good health.

The rearrangement joins TRBV19 to TRBJ2-4; D might be TRBD1 (5 bases). V lost 5 bases and J lost 1, with 21 bases in between. There are 18 residues in the CDR3. Per germline, CDR1 LNHDA and CDR2 SQIVND (reference sequence). CDR3 protein: CASSFGPRRGNAKNIQYF. CDR3 DNA sequence: TGTGCCAGTAGTTTTGGACCCCGAAGGGGCAACGCCAAAAACATTCAGTACTTC.

This clone was observed a single time. V usage is TRBV27 and J usage is TRBJ1-1; D remains ambiguous. V dropped 7 bases and J dropped 0 bases, with 9 bases sitting between them. The germline gives CDR1 MNHEY, CDR2 SMNVEV (reference sequence). This CDR3 region has 13 residues. This CDR3 reads CASIGLMNTEAFF. The CDR3 DNA reads as TGTGCCAGCATAGGACTCATGAACACTGAAGCTTTCTTT.

CDR3 sequence reads: CSANRDRANYGYTF. In nucleotides, the CDR3 is TGCAGCGCCAACCGGGACAGGGCGAACTATGGCTACACCTTC. This chain links TRBV29-1 with TRBJ1-2; 9 nucleotides line up with TRBD1. J lost 2 bases, V lost 7 bases, and 8 bases had no gene match. Germline assignment: CDR1 SQVTM and CDR2 ANQGSEA. The length of the CDR3 is 14 residues.

The V gene is TRBV4-1, the J gene TRBJ1-2; TRBD1 matches 7 bases. The CDR3 length is 18 residues. The trim removed 1 base at V and 8 bases at J, leaving 19 bases unmatched. Germline CDR1 MGHRA, CDR2 YSYEKL. The DNA of the CDR3 is TGCGCCAGCAGCCAAGTTCCGGGGACAGTATCTCCCGAAAAGGGCTACACCTTC. It codes for CASSQVPGTVSPEKGYTF.

The J gene is TRBJ1-2, the V gene TRBV10-2, with TRBD1 identical over 9 bases. The CDR3 loop spans 13 amino acids. Germline values: CDR1 WSHSY, CDR2 SAAADI. The trim removed 10 bases at V and 3 bases at J, leaving 6 bases unmatched. The CDR3 DNA follows: TGCGCCACCACACAGGGGGCGGACTATGGCTACACCTTC. This translates into CATTQGADYGYTF.